The T cell receptor (beta chain) under discussion was sequenced for a study of PD-1 blockade in mismatch repair-deficient tumors. Notes on the study in general: Tumor-resident clones, often undetectable pretreatment in blood, expanded then contracted after pembrolizumab.

All patients were mismatch repair deficient, assessed by either PCR or immunohistochemistry. Sequencing was performed with immunoSEQ multiplex PCR; in TCRdb, only in-frame clones are kept and a portion is missing. This table has 15,000 to 20,000 clones, almost 85% appearing once. The CDR3 has 17 residues. Germline assignment: CDR1 SGHRS and CDR2 YFSETQ. After removal of 0 bases from V and 2 bases from J, the junction contained 4 bases not matched to a gene. In regard to this clone: Its antigen remains unknown.

The clonotype comes from an adult with mismatch repair-deficient cancer. The source material was PBMCs, sampled before pembrolizumab treatment. This chain uses TRBV5-1 with TRBJ2-1, with 11 bases that match TRBD2. The CDR3 nucleotides read TGCGCCAGCAGCTTGGTAGCGGGAGGGACCACCTACAATGAGCAGTTCTTC. Protein product: CASSLVAGGTTYNEQFF.